Listed below are T cell receptor beta chains from one sample, sequenced in a study of regulatory T cells. Clones were read by immunoSEQ multiplex PCR, and TCRdb kept only the in-frame ones, dropping some. The sample has tens of thousands of clones; roughly 93% are singletons. Sample: CD8+ T cells sorted from blood. These receptor sequences come from a child younger than 10 with CD3G deficiency. CDR3s include the opening cysteine and the closing phenylalanine or tryptophan. Some rows have no size entry. The others give once, few or many, or a class for an expanded clone.

J | V | size | CDR3
TRBJ1-3 | TRBV11-2 | . | CASSYPGSTGNTIYF
TRBJ2-3 | TRBV7-9 | . | CASSPPEQREVDTQYF
TRBJ2-6 | TRBV6-6 | . | CASIPGDGSGANVLTF
TRBJ2-1 | TRBV28 | once | CASSLLAGRNEQFF
TRBJ2-7 | TRBV28 | . | CASSLGGSRAEQYF
TRBJ2-2 | TRBV27 | . | CASGTGELFF
TRBJ2-1 | TRBV11-2 | . | CASSSWRERGNEQFF
TRBJ2-7 | TRBV6-1 | . | CASSDSGRGYEQYF
TRBJ2-7 | TRBV5-5 | . | CASSLAGPNEQYF
TRBJ2-3 | TRBV4-1 | . | CASSQETSSVTDTQYF
TRBJ2-5 | TRBV7-9 | . | CASSLARGTQYF
TRBJ2-1 | TRBV27 | . | CASSLSGPLAGVKQFF
TRBJ2-2 | TRBV5-1 | . | CASREAGGANTGELFF
TRBJ2-1 | TRBV7-9 | . | CASSLVGTGAYNEQFF
TRBJ2-7 | TRBV7-9 | . | CASSGTVAPYEQYF
TRBJ1-5 | TRBV11-1 | . | CASSPNRKKGDQPQHF
TRBJ2-7 | TRBV7-6 | . | CASSLEPATEQYF
TRBJ2-3 | TRBV7-3 | . | CASRSRLASSTDTQYF
TRBJ2-7 | TRBV5-1 | . | CASSLGLAGHEQYF
TRBJ2-1 | TRBV7-8 | . | CASSPPQYDGRAPNEQFF
TRBJ1-3 | TRBV6-1 | . | CASSAGVSGNTIYF
TRBJ1-1 | TRBV28 | few | CASSLGHFRRGDTEAFF
TRBJ2-7 | TRBV28 | . | CASAGQGLYEQYF
TRBJ2-1 | TRBV7-8 | . | CASSIGDSGYNEQFF
TRBJ2-3 | TRBV7-8 | . | CASSFHRGLENTQYF
TRBJ2-5 | TRBV7-9 | . | CASSPGEWGQETQYF
TRBJ2-7 | TRBV6-1 | once | CASSLISSYEQYF
TRBJ2-2 | TRBV13 | . | CASSQGPFLTGELFF
TRBJ2-5 | TRBV7-9 | few | CASSPRVGETQYF
TRBJ2-2 | TRBV28 | . | CASTEREGTGELFF
TRBJ2-1 | TRBV28 | . | CASSGGPTGAGLNNEQFF
TRBJ2-7 | TRBV7-2 | . | CASSLEQHYEQYF
TRBJ1-1 | TRBV11-2 | . | CASSLNRVNTEAFF
TRBJ2-6 | TRBV2 | . | CASTGQPGRDRGRSGANVLTF
TRBJ2-1 | TRBV6-6 | once | CASSYVGTTEQFF
TRBJ2-1 | TRBV28 | . | CATGAPASSSYNEQFF
TRBJ2-1 | TRBV7-9 | . | CASSRSGSGNEQFF
TRBJ2-7 | TRBV19 | . | CASSSGQGYEQYF
TRBJ2-2 | TRBV23-1 | . | CASSSGHTGELFF
TRBJ2-5 | TRBV28 | . | CASSNIQETQYF
TRBJ2-7 | TRBV28 | . | CATVGLAEGEQYF
TRBJ2-3 | TRBV28 | . | CASSPAGGGTDTQYF
TRBJ1-6 | TRBV28 | . | CASTRGLEGSPLHF
TRBJ2-3 | TRBV13 | . | CASSAHGDTQYF
TRBJ2-3 | TRBV19 | . | CASSVGSSSTDTQYF
TRBJ2-7 | TRBV10-2 | . | CASSESMRGGTYEQYF
TRBJ1-2 | TRBV28 | . | CASTPLGTGGNGYTF
TRBJ1-1 | TRBV6-6 | . | CASSPDRGPNTEAFF
TRBJ2-1 | TRBV11-2 | once | CASSLVIGMGQGQRNEQFF
TRBJ2-1 | TRBV28 | . | CASSLRPGRNEQFF
TRBJ2-1 | TRBV28 | . | CASSNSQQHNEQFF
TRBJ2-1 | TRBV28 | . | CASSWAEEQFF
TRBJ2-6 | TRBV7-1 | . | CASSVRTDLASGANVLTF
TRBJ2-7 | TRBV28 | . | CASSLPEWSSYEQYF
TRBJ1-1 | TRBV28 | . | CASSLRGDEAFF
TRBJ2-7 | TRBV28 | . | CASSLLYGDEQYF
TRBJ1-4 | TRBV11-3 | once | CASSLRGDPNEKLFF
TRBJ2-2 | TRBV28 | . | CASRPSGTGFRHTGELFF
TRBJ2-6 | TRBV18 | once | CASSPQSSGANVLTF